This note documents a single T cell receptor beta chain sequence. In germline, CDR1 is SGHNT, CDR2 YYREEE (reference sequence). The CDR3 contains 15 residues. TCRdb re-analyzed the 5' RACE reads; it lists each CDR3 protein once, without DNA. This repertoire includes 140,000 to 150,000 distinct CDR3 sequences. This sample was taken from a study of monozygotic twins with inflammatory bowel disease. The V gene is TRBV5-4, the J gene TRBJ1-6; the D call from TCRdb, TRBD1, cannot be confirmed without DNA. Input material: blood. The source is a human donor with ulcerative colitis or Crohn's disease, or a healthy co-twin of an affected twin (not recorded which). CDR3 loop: CASSLKQGLRSPLHF.